The clone carrying this TCR beta chain was observed a few times. The data stem from a study of yellow fever vaccine responses in identical twins. TCRdb recomputed calls from the RT-PCR reads with MiXCR, one row per CDR3 protein. The sample contains roughly 1,700 distinct CDR3 sequences, 83% of which appear only once. Between the trimmed V and J ends, which lost 3 bases and 4 bases, there was a span of 15 bases. The CDR3 sequence is 15 residues long. CDR1 and CDR2 from the germline V gene are SGHNT and YENEEA. Sequences were derived from T cells from blood (PBMCs), unsorted or a sorted subset (not recorded which), sampled before or after yellow fever vaccination (not recorded which). V gene TRBV11-3 combines with J gene TRBJ2-5; D unclear. This sequence was found in a young woman who received the yellow fever vaccine. As DNA, the CDR3 is TGTGCCAGCAGCTTCTGGGGAAACCCCAGAGAGACCCAGTACTTC. Its translation is CASSFWGNPRETQYF.